This TCR beta chain was observed in a study of vaccination and CD4 T cells after COVID-19. The overall study: Each control culture was treated with a CEFX pool, an HIV-1 Nef pool, or no peptide.

Time point meaning: late sampling 161 to 241 days after vaccination in a few convalescent patients. The treatment: approximately nine-day PBMC culture with coronavirus spike peptide pools or control peptides (ViraFEST assay). The assay that was used to sequence DNA from cultured CD4+ T cells was the Oncomine TCR Beta short-read assay. TCRdb analysed the PCR reads with MiXCR anew, one entry per CDR3 protein. The table has 20,000 to 25,000 distinct CDR3 sequences, approximately 40% seen once. This clonotype was seen a handful of times. Its antigen is currently unknown. Germline assignment: CDR1 ENHRY and CDR2 SYGVKD. CDR3 length: 14 residues. Trimming took off 11 bases at V and 3 bases at J, with 19 bases between the two ends.

V is TRBV10-3 and J is TRBJ1-1; D remains unclear. The sample in question was CD4+ T cells from blood, cultured in vitro, obtained about 7 months after SARS-CoV-2 vaccination. This clonotype originated in a human donor who had recovered from COVID-19. For the CDR3, the DNA is TGTGCCGCAAAGAGGCGGGAAATGGACACTGAAGCTTTCTTT. Translating gives CAAKRREMDTEAFF.